A selection of T cell receptor beta chains follows, all from one sample in a study of technical replicates of blood from several donors. Here immunoSEQ multiplex PCR was the method, and the copy in TCRdb shows in-frame clones only, minus some. The data contain about 61,000 clones, around 97% of them singletons. The sample was T cells isolated from PBMCs. All receptors derive from a human donor in good health. Each CDR3 is given without its conserved first and last residue. The order of the fields is CDR3 protein, V gene, D gene, J gene. The D gene is left open where the match is weak.

cdr3_aa: ASSELIGRINQPQH
v_call: TRBV10-2
d_call: NA
j_call: TRBJ1-5

cdr3_aa: ASSIRPEGGYGYT
v_call: TRBV19
d_call: NA
j_call: TRBJ1-2

cdr3_aa: ATEGLAAYEQY
v_call: TRBV11-1
d_call: TRBD2
j_call: TRBJ2-7

cdr3_aa: ASSRGGQGSDEQY
v_call: TRBV7-3
d_call: TRBD1
j_call: TRBJ2-7

cdr3_aa: ASSLATGGRKAF
v_call: TRBV7-9
d_call: NA
j_call: TRBJ1-1

cdr3_aa: ASSLFPGTGSEQY
v_call: TRBV5-4
d_call: TRBD1
j_call: TRBJ2-7

cdr3_aa: ASREIAGGPNGELF
v_call: TRBV2
d_call: TRBD2
j_call: TRBJ2-2

cdr3_aa: ASSLGERLAGGQF
v_call: TRBV5-1
d_call: TRBD2
j_call: TRBJ2-1

cdr3_aa: ASSTGTSGSMDTQY
v_call: TRBV9
d_call: TRBD2
j_call: TRBJ2-3

cdr3_aa: ASSQGGLAGTGELF
v_call: TRBV4-1
d_call: TRBD2
j_call: TRBJ2-2

cdr3_aa: ASRKGQGRHQPQH
v_call: TRBV6-5
d_call: TRBD1
j_call: TRBJ1-5

cdr3_aa: ASSSPTGESEKLF
v_call: TRBV7-9
d_call: TRBD1
j_call: TRBJ1-4

cdr3_aa: ASSQGGQGNDQPQH
v_call: TRBV4-1
d_call: TRBD1
j_call: TRBJ1-5

cdr3_aa: ASLSSTGDIQY
v_call: TRBV6-5
d_call: NA
j_call: TRBJ2-4

cdr3_aa: ASSLGQGNYGYT
v_call: TRBV28
d_call: TRBD1
j_call: TRBJ1-2

cdr3_aa: ASSFLAGESRY
v_call: TRBV5-6
d_call: TRBD2
j_call: TRBJ2-4

cdr3_aa: ASSLQGPASGAF
v_call: TRBV2
d_call: NA
j_call: TRBJ1-1

cdr3_aa: ASVGNSGRDYEQY
v_call: TRBV6-5
d_call: TRBD2
j_call: TRBJ2-7

cdr3_aa: ASSSAEKRTDTQY
v_call: TRBV28
d_call: NA
j_call: TRBJ2-3

cdr3_aa: AWSARGRSYEQY
v_call: TRBV30
d_call: NA
j_call: TRBJ2-7

cdr3_aa: ASRYGGTQPQH
v_call: TRBV2
d_call: NA
j_call: TRBJ1-5

cdr3_aa: ASSLEIWGSQETQY
v_call: TRBV7-8
d_call: NA
j_call: TRBJ2-5